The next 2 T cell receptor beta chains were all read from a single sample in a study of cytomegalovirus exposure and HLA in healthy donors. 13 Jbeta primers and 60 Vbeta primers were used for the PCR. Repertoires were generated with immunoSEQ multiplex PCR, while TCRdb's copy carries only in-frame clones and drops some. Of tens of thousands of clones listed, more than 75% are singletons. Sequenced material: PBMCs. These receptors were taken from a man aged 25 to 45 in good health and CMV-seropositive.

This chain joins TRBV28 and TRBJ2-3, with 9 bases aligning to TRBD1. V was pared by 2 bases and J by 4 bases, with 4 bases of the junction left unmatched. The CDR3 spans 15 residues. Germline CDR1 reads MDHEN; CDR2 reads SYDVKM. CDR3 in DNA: TGTGCCAGCAGTTTAGGGGGACAGGGAGCAGATACGCAGTATTTT. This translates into CASSLGGQGADTQYF.

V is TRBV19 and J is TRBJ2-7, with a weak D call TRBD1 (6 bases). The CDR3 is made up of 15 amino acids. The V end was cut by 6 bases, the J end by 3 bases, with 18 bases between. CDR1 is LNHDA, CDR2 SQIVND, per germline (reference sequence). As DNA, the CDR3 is TGTGCCAGTAGCTTCGCAGGGGATTACCACTACGAGCAGTACTTC. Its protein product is CASSFAGDYHYEQYF. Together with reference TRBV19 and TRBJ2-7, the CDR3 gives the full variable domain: DGGITQSPKYLFRKEGQNVTLSCEQNLNHDAMYWYRQDPGQGLRLIYYSQIVNDFQKGDIAEGYSVSREKKESFPLTVTSAQKNPTAFYLCASSFAGDYHYEQYFGPGTRLTVT.